This T cell receptor beta chain was sequenced for a study of identifying expanded T cells in peripheral blood. Libraries were prepared by immunoSEQ multiplex PCR; TCRdb keeps only in-frame clonotypes and omits some of them. Among roughly 82,000 clones listed, 84% were seen once. Germline V gene data show CDR1 as LGHNA and CDR2 as YSLEER. The CDR3 is 15 residues long. The trim removed 1 base at V and 3 bases at J, leaving 5 bases unmatched. Findings and caveats of the study: Two-week clone count variance significantly increased as total template count grew.

A single count supports this clone. The antigen is not known. The sequenced material came from blood. The TCR comes from a person aged 18 to 75 in good health. This chain links TRBV4-3 with TRBJ2-5, with 7 nucleotides matching TRBD1. Here the CDR3 DNA reads TGCGCCAGCAGCCAAGGTAGGGACAGCGAAGAGACCCAGTACTTC. This sequence encodes CASSQGRDSEETQYF.